This TCR beta chain was documented in a study of blood T cell repertoires in COVID-19. Study as a whole: Samples of COVID-19 (acute and convalescent) were obtained from the United States, Italy and Spain. PBMCs, B-cell-depleted T cells, or T cells provided the cDNA or gDNA that made up the material.

TCRdb's table, derived via immunoSEQ multiplex PCR, lists solely in-frame clones and lacks some. The repertoire holds about 360,000 clones, with less than 90% as singletons. Germline V gene data show CDR1 as LNHDA and CDR2 as SQIVND (reference sequence). Trimming cost V 5 bases and J 4 bases, with 12 bases left between them. The CDR3 covers 14 residues. In its sample, this clone was seen a few times. This clonotype originated in a woman aged 55-69 years with COVID-19, enrolled during active disease. The chain uses TRBV19 and TRBJ1-5; D remains ambiguous. The source material was peripheral blood. CDR3 nucleotide sequence: TGTGCCAGTAGTCTAGCAGGCAAAAATCAGCCCCAGCATTTT. Protein: CASSLAGKNQPQHF.